These T cell receptor beta chains were read from a single sample in a study of a mutant IDH1 vaccine in newly diagnosed glioma. These receptors have no known antigen. Clones were sequenced by immunoSEQ multiplex PCR, and TCRdb holds only the in-frame ones, with some missing. Of fewer than 40,000 clones listed, around three quarters were seen once; the top ten hold roughly 5.5%. The sequencing here drew on PBMCs, taken from a glioma patient whose treatment included an IDH1 peptide vaccine. These TCRs come from a man aged 40-49 years with glioma. CDR3s include the opening cysteine and the closing phenylalanine or tryptophan. The D gene is left open where the match is weak. Not all rows give a size; the values are once, few, many and, for expanded clones, a class.

J gene | V gene | D gene | clone size | CDR3 protein | CDR3 DNA
TRBJ1-2 | TRBV5-3 | . | . | CARSLSSGGHGYTF | TGTGCCAGAAGCTTGTCGTCGGGGGGCCATGGCTACACCTTC
TRBJ1-5 | TRBV27 | . | few | CASSLIFGGADHQPQHF | TGTGCCAGCAGTTTAATTTTCGGTGGGGCAGACCATCAGCCCCAGCATTTT
TRBJ2-1 | TRBV7-8 | . | . | CASSPTGRPYNEQFF | TGTGCCAGCAGCCCGACAGGGAGGCCCTACAATGAGCAGTTCTTC
TRBJ2-7 | TRBV5-1 | TRBD1 | . | CASSLGGQLTYEQYF | TGCGCCAGCAGCTTGGGGGGACAGCTAACCTACGAGCAGTACTTC
TRBJ1-1 | TRBV7-9 | . | few | CASSLEGGTEAFF | TGTGCCAGCAGCTTAGAAGGGGGCACTGAAGCTTTCTTT
TRBJ1-6 | TRBV6-5 | . | . | CASSQGFGSPLHF | TGTGCCAGCAGCCAGGGGTTTGGTTCACCCCTCCACTTT
TRBJ2-7 | TRBV4-2 | TRBD2 | . | CASSPERAGGLGEQYF | TGTGCCAGCAGCCCAGAGCGGGCGGGGGGCCTTGGGGAGCAGTACTTC
TRBJ2-1 | TRBV30 | TRBD2 | . | CAWNRGGAGNNEQFF | TGTGCCTGGAATCGCGGGGGGGCGGGAAACAATGAGCAGTTCTTC
TRBJ1-3 | TRBV6-1 | . | . | CASTLDTSLNTIYF | TGTGCCAGCACCTTGGACACCTCCCTAAACACCATATATTTT
TRBJ2-7 | TRBV10-1 | . | . | CASSRRGGRDEQYF | TGCGCCAGCAGCCGAAGGGGGGGTCGGGACGAGCAGTACTTC
TRBJ1-6 | TRBV6-5 | . | . | CASSYLRQANSPLHF | TGTGCCAGCAGTTATTTAAGACAAGCCAATTCACCCCTCCACTTT
TRBJ1-4 | TRBV19 | . | . | CASSIRGRWETTNEKLFF | TGTGCCAGTAGTATAAGGGGGAGGTGGGAGACGACTAATGAAAAACTGTTTTTT
TRBJ1-2 | TRBV13 | . | . | CASSLGGYGYTF | TGTGCCAGCAGCTTAGGGGGCTATGGCTACACCTTC
TRBJ1-6 | TRBV2 | . | . | CASRGLINSPLHF | TGTGCCAGCAGGGGGCTCATTAATTCACCCCTCCACTTT
TRBJ2-1 | TRBV25-1 | . | few | CASSGETGSRRYNEQFF | TGTGCCAGCAGTGGCGAAACAGGTAGCAGAAGATACAATGAGCAGTTCTTC
TRBJ2-7 | TRBV5-4 | TRBD1 | . | CASSWGQGTYEQYF | TGTGCCAGCAGCTGGGGACAGGGGACGTACGAGCAGTACTTC
TRBJ1-5 | TRBV6-5 | . | . | CASSTGHKNQPQHF | TGTGCCAGCAGTACGGGACACAAAAATCAGCCCCAGCATTTT
TRBJ2-5 | TRBV18 | . | . | CASSLLPGHQETQYF | TGTGCCAGCTCACTTCTACCGGGACACCAAGAGACCCAGTACTTC
TRBJ2-1 | TRBV6-6 | TRBD2 | . | CASSYSGGEIYNEQFF | TGTGCCAGCAGTTACTCGGGGGGGGAAATCTACAATGAGCAGTTCTTC
TRBJ2-3 | TRBV7-9 | . | . | CASSFGGVTDTQYF | TGTGCCAGCAGCTTCGGGGGAGTCACAGATACGCAGTATTTT
TRBJ1-2 | TRBV4-2 | . | few | CASSQGEENYGYTF | TGTGCCAGCAGCCAAGGGGAGGAGAACTATGGCTACACCTTC
TRBJ2-4 | TRBV5-1 | TRBD2 | . | CASSLWGGTAKNIQYF | TGCGCCAGCAGCTTGTGGGGGGGGACAGCCAAAAACATTCAGTACTTC
TRBJ1-1 | TRBV4-2 | . | . | CASSQDLGRGAFF | TGTGCCAGCAGCCAAGACCTCGGTCGCGGGGCTTTCTTT
TRBJ2-4 | TRBV6-6 | TRBD1 | . | CASRDRVSDKNIQYF | TGTGCCAGCAGAGACAGGGTATCCGACAAAAACATTCAGTACTTC
TRBJ1-5 | TRBV2 | . | . | CASSGGGGGQPQHF | TGTGCCAGCAGTGGAGGGGGGGGCGGGCAGCCCCAGCATTTT
TRBJ2-2 | TRBV5-1 | . | . | CASSLRGDPGELFF | TGCGCCAGCAGCTTGAGGGGGGACCCCGGGGAGCTGTTTTTT
TRBJ2-3 | TRBV7-2 | . | . | CASSGGATDTQYF | TGTGCCAGCAGCGGGGGAGCCACAGATACGCAGTATTTT
TRBJ1-1 | TRBV6-5 | . | once | CASSRNTEAFF | TGTGCCAGCAGCCGCAACACTGAAGCTTTCTTT
TRBJ2-3 | TRBV30 | . | . | CAWNPKGEGTDTQYF | TGTGCCTGGAACCCCAAAGGGGAGGGCACAGATACGCAGTATTTT
TRBJ2-5 | TRBV30 | . | . | CAWSYREETQYF | TGTGCCTGGAGTTACAGGGAAGAGACCCAGTACTTC
TRBJ1-6 | TRBV2 | . | few | CASILGASSYNSPLHF | TGTGCCAGCATCCTTGGGGCGAGCTCCTATAATTCACCCCTCCACTTT
TRBJ1-2 | TRBV5-8 | TRBD1 | few | CASSLSGQGPFYGYTF | TGTGCCAGCAGCTTGTCCGGACAGGGCCCGTTCTATGGCTACACCTTC
TRBJ2-5 | TRBV6-5 | TRBD2 | . | CASSESSGGRETQYF | TGTGCCAGCAGCGAATCTAGCGGGGGGCGTGAGACCCAGTACTTC
TRBJ2-6 | TRBV29-1 | TRBD1 | . | CSVRTGGAPGANVLTF | TGCAGCGTGCGGACAGGGGGCGCTCCGGGGGCCAACGTCCTGACTTTC
TRBJ1-1 | TRBV6-1 | TRBD1 | . | CASSRLQGPLEAFF | TGTGCCAGCAGCCGTCTACAGGGGCCGCTGGAAGCTTTCTTT
TRBJ1-6 | TRBV19 | . | . | CASTTGWGNSPLHF | TGTGCCAGCACTACAGGGTGGGGAAATTCACCCCTCCACTTT
TRBJ2-7 | TRBV15 | . | medium-sized | CATSRDGESYEQYF | TGTGCCACCAGCAGAGACGGGGAATCCTACGAGCAGTACTTC
TRBJ1-5 | TRBV2 | TRBD1 | once | CASSVRQGNQPQHF | TGTGCCAGCAGTGTGCGACAGGGGAATCAGCCCCAGCATTTT
TRBJ2-7 | TRBV7-9 | . | . | CASSTLRGAGEQYF | TGTGCCAGCAGCACTCTTCGTGGGGCTGGCGAGCAGTACTTC
TRBJ2-2 | TRBV6-5 | TRBD1 | . | CASSTPGTGTGELFF | TGTGCCAGCAGTACACCCGGGACAGGCACCGGGGAGCTGTTTTTT
TRBJ1-6 | TRBV19 | . | . | CASSMETGFGSPLHF | TGTGCCAGTAGTATGGAAACAGGGTTTGGATCACCCCTCCACTTT
TRBJ2-6 | TRBV7-9 | . | . | CASSSRVGANVLTF | TGTGCCAGCAGCTCCAGGGTAGGCGCCAACGTCCTGACTTTC
TRBJ2-2 | TRBV29-1 | . | . | CSAGRTGELFF | TGCAGCGCCGGGCGTACCGGGGAGCTGTTTTTT
TRBJ2-1 | TRBV6-5 | . | few | CASSTYSNEQFF | TGTGCCAGCAGTACCTACAGCAATGAGCAGTTCTTC
TRBJ2-2 | TRBV5-1 | . | . | CASLPGTGGTGELFF | TGCGCCAGCTTGCCCGGCACGGGTGGCACCGGGGAGCTGTTTTTT
TRBJ1-5 | TRBV7-2 | . | . | CASSLDGREYQPQHF | TGTGCCAGCAGCTTAGATGGCAGAGAATATCAGCCCCAGCATTTT
TRBJ2-7 | TRBV7-9 | . | . | CASSPESHEQYF | TGTGCCAGCAGCCCTGAGTCCCACGAGCAGTACTTC
TRBJ1-6 | TRBV2 | TRBD1 | . | CASSEAGTGWSPLHF | TGTGCCAGCAGTGAAGCAGGGACAGGGTGGTCACCCCTCCACTTT
TRBJ1-1 | TRBV19 | . | . | CASSMVQGNTEAFF | TGTGCCAGTAGTATGGTTCAGGGGAACACTGAAGCTTTCTTT
TRBJ1-5 | TRBV11-2 | . | . | CASSLDSDLQPQHF | TGTGCCAGCAGCTTAGATTCGGACCTACAGCCCCAGCATTTT
TRBJ1-6 | TRBV9 | TRBD1 | few | CASSDRDRVNSPLHF | TGTGCCAGCAGCGACCGGGACAGGGTGAATTCACCCCTCCACTTT
TRBJ1-5 | TRBV9 | . | . | CASSVGSNQPQHF | TGTGCCAGCAGCGTGGGTAGCAATCAGCCCCAGCATTTT
TRBJ2-7 | TRBV27 | . | few | CASRMRRQGAYEQYF | TGTGCCAGCAGAATGAGGAGGCAGGGCGCGTACGAGCAGTACTTC